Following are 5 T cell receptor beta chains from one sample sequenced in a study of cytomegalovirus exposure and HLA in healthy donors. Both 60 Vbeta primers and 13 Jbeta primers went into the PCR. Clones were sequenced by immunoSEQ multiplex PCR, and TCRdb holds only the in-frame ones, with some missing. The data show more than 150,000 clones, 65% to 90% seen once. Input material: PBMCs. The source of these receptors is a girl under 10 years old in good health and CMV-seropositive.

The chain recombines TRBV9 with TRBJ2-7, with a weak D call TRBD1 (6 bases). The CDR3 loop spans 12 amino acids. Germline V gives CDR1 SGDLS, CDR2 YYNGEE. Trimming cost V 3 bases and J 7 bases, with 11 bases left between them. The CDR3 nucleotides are TGTGCCAGCAGCGCTCCTGGACAGGAGCAGTACTTC. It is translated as CASSAPGQEQYF.

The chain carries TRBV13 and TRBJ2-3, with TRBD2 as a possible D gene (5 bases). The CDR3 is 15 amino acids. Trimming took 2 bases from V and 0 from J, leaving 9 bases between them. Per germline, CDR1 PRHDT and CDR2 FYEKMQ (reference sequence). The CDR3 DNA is TGTGCCAGCAGCTTACGGCCGGGGAGCACAGATACGCAGTATTTT. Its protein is CASSLRPGSTDTQYF.

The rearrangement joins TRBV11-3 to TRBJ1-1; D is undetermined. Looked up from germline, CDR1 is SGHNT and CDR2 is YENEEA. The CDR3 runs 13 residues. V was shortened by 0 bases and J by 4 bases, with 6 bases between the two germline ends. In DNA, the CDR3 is TGTGCCAGCAGCTTAGAAGAGGGCACTGAAGCTTTCTTT. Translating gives CASSLEEGTEAFF.

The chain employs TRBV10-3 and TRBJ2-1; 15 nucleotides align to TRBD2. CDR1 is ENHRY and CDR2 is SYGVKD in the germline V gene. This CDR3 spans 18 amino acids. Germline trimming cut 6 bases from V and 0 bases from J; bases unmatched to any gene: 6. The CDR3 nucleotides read TGTGCCATCAGCCACGGACTAGCGGGGGGGCGCTCCTACAATGAGCAGTTCTTC. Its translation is CAISHGLAGGRSYNEQFF.

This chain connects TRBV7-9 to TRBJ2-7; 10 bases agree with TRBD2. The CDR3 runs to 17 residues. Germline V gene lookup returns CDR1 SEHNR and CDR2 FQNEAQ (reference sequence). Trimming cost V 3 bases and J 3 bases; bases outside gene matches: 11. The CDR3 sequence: CASSFPRSGRGYYEQYF. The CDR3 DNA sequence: TGTGCCAGCAGCTTCCCCCGGAGCGGGAGGGGATACTACGAGCAGTACTTC.